The rows below give T cell receptor beta chains drawn from one sample of a study of immune cell composition in non-small cell lung cancer. Assay: immunoSEQ multiplex PCR; the TCRdb copy retains only in-frame clones and omits some. This sample yields 7,500 to 10,000 clones, of which 65% to 70% are seen a single time; 23% belongs to the top ten. Material for sequencing was non-adjacent lung tissue. The receptors were sampled from a human donor with non-small cell lung cancer. CDR3s include the opening cysteine and the closing phenylalanine or tryptophan. The D gene is left open where the match is weak. Size values are once, few and many counts, or a class for expanded clones, and some rows have none.

J | V | size | D | DNA | CDR3
TRBJ2-3 | TRBV27 | - | TRBD1 | TGTGCCAGCAGTTCCGGGACAGGGGATGTTACGCAGTATTTT | CASSSGTGDVTQYF
TRBJ2-2 | TRBV7-2 | - | TRBD1 | TGTGCCAGCAGCCTCCGACAGGGTAACACCGGGGAGCTGTTTTTT | CASSLRQGNTGELFF
TRBJ1-5 | TRBV4-1 | - | TRBD1 | TGCGCCAGCAGCCAAAGGGACAGGGGCGATCAGCCCCAGCATTTT | CASSQRDRGDQPQHF
TRBJ1-1 | TRBV9 | - | TRBD1 | TGTGCCAGCAGCGCTCCGGACAGGAGCACTGAAGCTTTCTTT | CASSAPDRSTEAFF
TRBJ2-3 | TRBV5-1 | - | - | TGCGCCAGCAGCTCCCCAGACGGGGCAGATACGCAGTATTTT | CASSSPDGADTQYF
TRBJ1-1 | TRBV5-4 | - | TRBD1 | TGTGCCAGCACCATCGGGACAGGGCCGAACACTGAAGCTTTCTTT | CASTIGTGPNTEAFF
TRBJ1-4 | TRBV18 | - | TRBD1 | TGTGCCAGCTCACTGGACAGGGTTTTTGATGAAAAACTGTTTTTT | CASSLDRVFDEKLFF
TRBJ2-7 | TRBV7-9 | - | - | TGTGCCAGCAGCGTCGTACCTAGCTCCTACGAGCAGTACTTC | CASSVVPSSYEQYF
TRBJ1-2 | TRBV7-9 | once | - | TGTGCCAGCAGCTTAAGTTCAGGGCCTAGCTACACCTTC | CASSLSSGPSYTF
TRBJ2-7 | TRBV27 | once | - | TGTGCCAGCAGGGCCCGGGGGGCCCCCTACGAGCAGTACTTC | CASRARGAPYEQYF
TRBJ1-2 | TRBV7-2 | - | TRBD1 | TGTGCCAGCAGCTTACATGGGACAGTGTTGCCCTATGGCTACACCTTC | CASSLHGTVLPYGYTF
TRBJ1-5 | TRBV5-1 | few | - | TGCGCCAGCAGACCGGACTGGAGCGGTCAGCCCCAGCATTTT | CASRPDWSGQPQHF
TRBJ1-2 | TRBV10-3 | few | TRBD1 | TGTGCCGCTACAGGGGGCGAGGGGGGCTACACCTTC | CAATGGEGGYTF
TRBJ1-5 | TRBV5-4 | few | - | TGTGCCAGCAGCTTGGAACCCGGAGGTGGTCAGCCCCAGCATTTT | CASSLEPGGGQPQHF
TRBJ2-7 | TRBV4-3 | - | TRBD2 | TGCGCCAGCAGCCAGGTCCTAAGGGAGGGGCAGGGCGAGCAGTACTTC | CASSQVLREGQGEQYF